This T cell receptor (beta chain) was sequenced in a study of OX40 agonist ivuxolimab in advanced cancers. Study at large: Those enrolled were 82.7% male, with a mean age of approximately 60 years and ages from roughly 20 to 85. One hepatocellular carcinoma and a couple of cutaneous melanoma patients partially responded.

Whole-study results and caveats: Circulating CD4+ and CD8+ T cells showed clonal expansion by week 6 at 0.1 to 3.0 mg/kg. At 0.1-3.0 mg/kg, partial responders had clonal expansion among the lowest observed.

The assay was immunoSEQ multiplex PCR, and TCRdb's table has in-frame clones only and misses some. This table has around 73,000 clones, more than 80% appearing once. Of note for this clone: Antigen unknown.

The germline V gene encodes CDR1 MGHRA and CDR2 YSYEKL. V lost 3 bases and J lost 3; bases outside the gene matches: 4. The CDR3 consists of 15 residues. The clonotype was recovered from an adult with an advanced solid tumor such as melanoma, head and neck, liver or kidney cancer. The V gene is TRBV4-1, the J gene TRBJ1-1, with 10 bases lining up with TRBD1. The material sequenced was CD4+ or CD8+ T cells sorted from blood, taken in a trial of the OX40 agonist ivuxolimab. CDR3: CASSQEGQGYTEAFF. The CDR3 region has the DNA TGCGCCAGCAGCCAGGAGGGACAGGGGTACACTGAAGCTTTCTTT.